This T cell receptor (beta chain) originates from a study of identical twins (dated by TCRdb to about 2016). Study-level background: To test whether fetal clonotypes persist, this study deep-sequenced TCR alpha and beta repertoires from monozygotic twins, from unrelated adults of various ages, and from cord blood. Replicate twin experiments were performed at different times using different library preparation protocols to rule out contamination.

Every donor was a healthy Caucasian. General conclusions and limits of the study: Excess twin sharing in beta out-of-frame sequences was weaker because fewer shared sequences lowered the signal-to-noise ratio. Zero-insertion analyses could be partly confounded by invariant T cells such as MAIT and iNKT, although diverse VJ usage argued against such confounding for most clonotypes. Because the same donors could not be followed over many years, conclusions were based on cross-sectional statistical analysis. Out-of-frame TCR alpha sharing in monozygotic twins was systematically underestimated by recombination models, whereas sharing between unrelated individuals was in agreement with the recombination models. Abundant cord blood beta clonotypes carried fewer insertions; young adult naive repertoires showed a weaker similar trend, while memory repertoires showed none. Compared with coincidental sharing between unrelated individuals, out-of-frame TCR alpha sequences shared between twins showed an excess of sequences with low generation probability.

A few counts support this clonotype. The antigen it recognizes is unknown. Per-base quality was not reported, and no clone a single base away is much larger than it. Receptor amplification or capture employed 5' RACE. The instrument given in TCRdb is Illumina HiSeq 2000. Template switching added a universal primer binding site, and the final cDNA carried a unique molecular identifier that allowed TCR cDNA molecules to be counted accurately. Specific primers in the conserved constant-segment region were used to synthesize first-strand cDNA for the TCR alpha and beta chains. To control for contamination, every cDNA library was double barcoded, receiving both a SMART-Mk sample barcode and Illumina barcodes. TruSeq adapter sequences, together with Illumina sample barcodes, were added in two successive PCR steps. TCR alpha and beta cDNA libraries were sequenced on the Illumina HiSeq platform with custom primers. The authors' analysis ran thus. MiGEC was used to process raw reads and extract unique molecular identifiers, and MiXCR was used to find CDR3 positions. For each individual, recombination models were inferred using an EM algorithm with the repgenHMM and IGoR tools. The tcR package in R was used for shared clonotype analysis, with sharing normalized by the product of cloneset sizes. To study raw recombination without the effects of thymic and clonal selection, out-of-frame nonproductive sequences were analyzed. The public reads were quality trimmed at Q25 with fastp and then assembled into clones with MiXCR by TCRdb, keeping productive beta chains. Rows are unified per CDR3 protein, each entry keeping the most common DNA and genes. For this entry, the V and J calls and clone size follow TCRdb and not the study's own pipeline. This sample comprises some 1,700,000 distinct CDR3 sequences, around 29% of them detected only once. 0.27% of the sample is in the top ten clones.

CDR1 and CDR2 are read off the germline V gene (reference sequence) as DFQATT and SNEGSKA. From the cysteine through the phenylalanine, the CDR3 covers 18 amino acids. Only CDR3 DNA remains: 54 bases, in frame from the first base. V is cut back by 1 base and J by 3 bases, with 17 bases in the junction unmatched. The source material was cord blood. The chain is assembled from TRBV20-1 and TRBJ2-5; TRBD2 aligns with 7 central bases. This receptor was taken from a newborn girl in good health. The sequenced DNA: TGCAGTGCTAGAGGGGAGGGCTCCGGGACTAAGGCCAAAGAGACCCAGTACTTC. Translated, this is CSARGEGSGTKAKETQYF.